One sample yielded the 20 T cell receptor beta chains listed below, sequenced in a study of CD8 T cells in ankylosing spondylitis (TCRdb year 2017). Library creation used 5' RACE. Data came from an Illumina HiSeq 2500. TCRdb's own reprocessing of the public reads used fastp at Q25 and MiXCR and kept productive beta chains. Rows are combined by CDR3 protein, so each entry shows the most common genes and DNA. Within this sample are around 230,000 distinct CDR3 sequences, with under 8.5% of them counted one time only. Of the sample, approximately 4.8% falls within the top ten clones. The sequencing sample was made of blood, either unsorted or a sorted T cell fraction (not recorded which). Every receptor here comes from a female donor with ankylosing spondylitis or in good health (not recorded which).

This clonotype has ten or more counts. This chain joins TRBV4-1 and TRBJ2-1, with a tentative D call TRBD1 (6 bases). CDR3 size: 11 residues. V lost 0 bases, J lost 13 bases, and 7 bases lay in between. Germline V gives CDR1 MGHRA, CDR2 YSYEKL. CDR3 sequence (DNA): TGCGCCAGCAGCCAAGAGGACAGACAGTTCTTC. It translates to CASSQEDRQFF.

This clonotype was counted at least ten times. Germline is not matched at one junction end, which may reflect a read error. The chain couples TRBV7-7 to TRBJ2-3; 7 bases are shared with TRBD2. The CDR3 spans 15 residues. CDR1 and CDR2 (germline): SSHAT, FNYEAQ (reference sequence). The DNA for the CDR3 is TGTGCTAGCAGCTCTACAGCGGGAAGCACAGATACGCAGTATTTT. This encodes CASSSTAGSTDTQYF. Complete variable domain (other parts from reference TRBV7-7 and TRBJ2-3): GAGVSQSPRYKVTKRGQDVTLRCDPISSHATLYWYQQALGQGPEFLTYFNYEAQPDKSGLPSDRFSAERPEGSISTLTIQRTEQRDSAMYRCASSSTAGSTDTQYFGPGTRLTVL.

This clonotype showed up many times. An end of the junction does not agree with germline; a read error may underlie this. This chain links TRBV9 with TRBJ2-7, with D unclear. CDR1 is SGDLS, CDR2 YYNGEE, per germline. CDR3 length: 16 residues. The CDR3, as DNA: TGTGCCAGCAGCGTAGACGGCGGCTTGATGTCCTCCGAGCAGTACTTC. Translation: CASSVDGGLMSSEQYF.

The sample holds many counts of this clonotype. This chain joins TRBV19 and TRBJ2-2; weak D call: TRBD2 (5 bases). The V gene lost 5 bases and the J gene lost 4 bases, with 8 bases spanning the gap. Germline V gene lookup returns CDR1 LNHDA and CDR2 SQIVND (reference sequence). The CDR3 length is 13 residues. The CDR3 region has the DNA TGTGCCAGTAGTTGGGGAGTCACCGGGGAGCTGTTTTTT. Encoded protein: CASSWGVTGELFF.

This clonotype was observed at least ten times. The V call is TRBV5-6, the J call TRBJ2-4, with TRBD2 matching 8 bases. CDR3 length equals 17 residues. Germline assignment: CDR1 SGHDT and CDR2 YYEEEE. Unmatched junction bases numbered 9, after V lost 4 bases and J lost 0 bases. CDR3 in amino acids: CASSRSPGGRAKNIQYF. The CDR3 nucleotides read TGTGCCAGCAGCCGATCGCCGGGGGGGCGAGCCAAAAACATTCAGTACTTC.

The chain is built from TRBV7-9 and TRBJ1-1; 7 bases align to TRBD1. The germline V gene encodes CDR1 SEHNR and CDR2 FQNEAQ (reference sequence). This CDR3 has 16 residues. Unmatched junction bases numbered 8, after V lost 3 bases and J lost 1 base. CDR3 loop: CASSFSARTGNTEAFF. The CDR3 DNA sequence: TGTGCCAGCAGCTTTTCGGCTAGGACAGGGAACACTGAAGCTTTCTTT.

This clonotype was detected ten times or more. The CDR3 DNA reads as TGCAGTGCTAGTGCTGGGATTGGACAGCCCCAGCATTTT. Protein: CSASAGIGQPQHF. The gene calls are TRBV20-1 and TRBJ1-5; D remains unclear. V lost 3 bases and J 7 bases, leaving 13 bases between the germline ends. This CDR3 is 13 amino acids long. Germline V gene lookup returns CDR1 DFQATT and CDR2 SNEGSKA (reference sequence).

Notes on this clonotype: This may be a read error, as it is one base from a much larger clone. The CDR3 loop is CASTAELYGQYF. DNA for the CDR3: TGTGCCAGCACAGCTGAACTCTACGGGCAGTACTTC. This chain joins TRBV6-2 or TRBV6-3 and TRBJ2-7; no clear D gene. The CDR3 sequence is 12 residues long. The V gene's germline CDR1 is MNHEY and CDR2 SVGEGT.

This clonotype has a count of ten or more. The chain is built from TRBV3-1 and TRBJ2-4; 12 bases fit TRBD2. CDR3 length equals 15 residues. CDR1 LGHDT and CDR2 YNNKEL come from the germline V gene (reference sequence). Trimming at V came to 3 bases and at J to 7 bases, leaving 4 bases not matched to a gene. The chain's CDR3 is CASSHAGLAGNIQYF. The DNA for the CDR3 is TGTGCCAGCAGCCACGCCGGACTAGCGGGGAACATTCAGTACTTC.

This clonotype was found many times. This sequence joins TRBV24-1 and TRBJ2-7; no clear D. Trimming removed 7 bases from V and 5 bases from J, with 20 bases in between. Germline V gives CDR1 KGHDR, CDR2 SFDVKD. The CDR3 covers 15 residues. DNA of the CDR3: TGTGCCACCAGGCCCTGGTGGGCCATGAGGAACGAGCAGTACTTC. Its protein product is CATRPWWAMRNEQYF.

This clonotype has at least ten counts. The chain uses TRBV7-2 and TRBJ2-3; D is undetermined. With 0 bases removed from V and 1 base from J, the gap between germline ends came to 8 bases. This CDR3 is 15 amino acids long. Germline CDR1 reads SGHTA; CDR2 reads FQGNSA. For the CDR3, the DNA is TGTGCCAGCAGCTTAGCTCCTGGGGGCACAGATACGCAGTATTTT. It yields the protein CASSLAPGGTDTQYF.

Ten or more counts support this clonotype. V and J are TRBV14 and TRBJ2-1, with a possible D match to TRBD2 (5 bases). CDR1 SGHDN and CDR2 FVKESK come from the germline V gene. Trimming removed 4 bases from V and 0 bases from J, with 10 bases in between. The CDR3 runs 15 residues. The CDR3, as DNA: TGTGCCAGCAGCCCCTCGGACTCCTCCTACAATGAGCAGTTCTTC. It yields the protein CASSPSDSSYNEQFF.

This clonotype was seen many times. The chain employs TRBV9 and TRBJ2-1; 16 bases line up with TRBD2. From germline, CDR1 is SGDLS and CDR2 YYNGEE. This CDR3 contains 17 residues. V gave up 4 bases and J gave up 10 bases; unmatched junction bases: 11. The CDR3 nucleotides read TGTGCCAGCAGCCCCTTCGGGACTAGCGGGGGGGCTGGGGAGCAGTTCTTC. Encoded protein: CASSPFGTSGGAGEQFF.

Sample share makes this clonotype medium-sized. The chain combines TRBV24-1 with TRBJ2-1; 13 bases fit TRBD2. This CDR3 region has 15 residues. CDR1 is KGHDR and CDR2 is SFDVKD in the germline V gene. The J segment lost 8 bases and the V segment lost 4 bases, leaving 4 bases of the junction unmatched. CDR3 loop: CATSDRTSGGDEQFF. CDR3 nucleotides: TGTGCCACCAGTGACAGGACTAGCGGGGGAGATGAGCAGTTCTTC.

This clonotype was recorded many times. This sequence joins TRBV20-1 and TRBJ2-3; weak D call: TRBD2 (6 bases). Trimming stripped 6 bases from V and 4 bases from J, with 26 bases between. CDR1 and CDR2 from the germline V gene are DFQATT and SNEGSKA (reference sequence). This CDR3 has 17 amino acids. CDR3 residues: CSAEDRGGTGPPDTQYF. CDR3 sequence (DNA): TGCAGTGCCGAAGATAGGGGCGGGACTGGTCCCCCAGATACGCAGTATTTT.

This clonotype was counted ten times or more. This chain connects TRBV7-2 to TRBJ2-7; 10 nucleotides align to TRBD2. Germline trimming cut 1 base from V and 2 bases from J; bases unmatched to any gene: 2. This CDR3 has 15 amino acids. Germline CDR1 and CDR2: SGHTA and FQGNSA. CDR3: CASSLDGTSAYEQYF. CDR3 bases: TGTGCCAGCAGCTTAGATGGGACTAGCGCCTACGAGCAGTACTTC.

This clonotype came up many times. This chain links TRBV20-1 with TRBJ2-7; 9 positions agree with TRBD1. Looked up from germline, CDR1 is DFQATT and CDR2 is SNEGSKA (reference sequence). Trimming removed 1 base from V and 3 bases from J; junction bases left unmatched: 7. There are 15 residues in the CDR3. In DNA, the CDR3 is TGCAGTGCTAGAGCCCCCGGGACAGGGTTCTACGAGCAGTACTTC. The encoded protein is CSARAPGTGFYEQYF.

The genes are TRBV7-8 and TRBJ1-1, with 7 bases lining up with TRBD1. The ends lost 4 bases at V and 3 bases at J; junction bases unmatched: 5. The CDR3 covers 14 residues. Germline values: CDR1 SGHVS, CDR2 FQNEAQ. CDR3 coding DNA: TGTGCCAGCAGCTCGAGGCAGGGGGACACTGAAGCTTTCTTT. It translates to CASSSRQGDTEAFF.

This clonotype was observed at least ten times. The rearrangement uses TRBV5-1 and TRBJ1-3; no definite D call. The V end was cut by 1 base, the J end by 0 bases, with 5 bases between. The germline V gene encodes CDR1 SGHRS and CDR2 YFSETQ. There are 14 residues in the CDR3. The CDR3, as DNA: TGCGCCAGCAGCTTGTCCACCTCTGGAAACACCATATATTTT. It specifies CASSLSTSGNTIYF.

This clonotype was observed many times. The V gene is TRBV5-1, the J gene TRBJ1-4, with D possibly being TRBD1 (5 bases). Trimming cost V 2 bases and J 2 bases, with 7 bases left between them. The CDR3 covers 14 residues. CDR1 and CDR2 (germline): SGHRS, YFSETQ. The CDR3 bases are TGCGCCAGCAGCTTAGGGGTGACTAATGAAAAACTGTTTTTT. Protein: CASSLGVTNEKLFF.